The clone carrying this TCR beta chain was observed a handful of times. Antigen: not known. The sample originates from a study of shared clonotypes between healthy human individuals. Study overall: The donor group consisted of a couple of women and a few men, aged 18 to 49. The study's findings and limits: Only blood was sampled, and tissue TCR repertoires likely differ from blood ones.

CD45RA+ naive and CD45RA-negative memory subsets were separated from CD4+ cells. Assay used: immunoSEQ multiplex PCR; TCRdb lists only in-frame clones, some missing. The sample holds about 980,000 clones; around 80% are singletons and the top ten take 1.5%. Material for sequencing was memory CD4+ T cells sorted from blood. Subset: CD45RA-negative fraction. This clonotype was obtained from a man in his late teens or twenties in good health.

Here the CDR3 DNA reads TGTGCCAGCAGCTTGGCGGGACAACCCACAGATACGCAGTATTTT. It encodes CASSLAGQPTDTQYF. The rearrangement links TRBV5-6 to TRBJ2-3, with D perhaps TRBD1 (6 bases). The V end lost 0 bases, the J end lost 2 bases, and 10 bases lay between the germline ends. In germline, CDR1 is SGHDT, CDR2 YYEEEE. This CDR3 comprises 15 residues. The full variable domain, its missing parts supplied by reference TRBV5-6 and TRBJ2-3, is DAGVTQSPTHLIKTRGQQVTLRCSPKSGHDTVSWYQQALGQGPQFIFQYYEEEERQRGNFPDRFSGHQFPNYSSELNVNALLLGDSALYLCASSLAGQPTDTQYFGPGTRLTVL.